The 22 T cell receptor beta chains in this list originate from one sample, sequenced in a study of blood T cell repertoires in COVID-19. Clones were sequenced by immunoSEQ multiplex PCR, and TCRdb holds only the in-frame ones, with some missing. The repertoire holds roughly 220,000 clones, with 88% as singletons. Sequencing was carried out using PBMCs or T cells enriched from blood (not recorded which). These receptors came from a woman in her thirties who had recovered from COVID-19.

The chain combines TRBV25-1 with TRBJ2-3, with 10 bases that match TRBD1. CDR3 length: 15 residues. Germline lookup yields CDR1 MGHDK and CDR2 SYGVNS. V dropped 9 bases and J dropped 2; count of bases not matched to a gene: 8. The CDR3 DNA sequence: TGTGCCAGTAACACCGGGACAGGGGTCACAGATACGCAGTATTTT. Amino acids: CASNTGTGVTDTQYF. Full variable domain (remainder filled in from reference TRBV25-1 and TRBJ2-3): EADIYQTPRYLVIGTGKKITLECSQTMGHDKMYWYQQDPGMELHLIHYSYGVNSTEKGDLSSESTVSRIRTEHFPLTLESARPSHTSQYLCASNTGTGVTDTQYFGPGTRLTVL.

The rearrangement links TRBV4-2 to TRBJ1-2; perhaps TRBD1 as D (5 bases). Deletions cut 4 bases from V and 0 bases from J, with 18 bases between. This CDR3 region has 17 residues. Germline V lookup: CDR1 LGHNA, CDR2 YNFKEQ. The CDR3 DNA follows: TGTGCCAGCAGCCCTAACGATCAGGGTGCTGCTAACTATGGCTACACCTTC. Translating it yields CASSPNDQGAANYGYTF.

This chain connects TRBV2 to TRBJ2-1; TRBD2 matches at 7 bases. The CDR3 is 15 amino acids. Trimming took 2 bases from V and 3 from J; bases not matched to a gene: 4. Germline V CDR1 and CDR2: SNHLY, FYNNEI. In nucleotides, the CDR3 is TGTGCCAGCAGTGAAAAGCGGGGCATCTACAATGAGCAGTTCTTC. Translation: CASSEKRGIYNEQFF.

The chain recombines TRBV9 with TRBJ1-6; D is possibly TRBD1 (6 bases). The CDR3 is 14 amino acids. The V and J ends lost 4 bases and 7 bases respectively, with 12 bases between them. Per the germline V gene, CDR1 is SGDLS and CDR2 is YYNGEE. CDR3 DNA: TGTGCCAGCAGCTCACGACAGGAAAATTCACCCCTCCACTTT. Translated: CASSSRQENSPLHF.

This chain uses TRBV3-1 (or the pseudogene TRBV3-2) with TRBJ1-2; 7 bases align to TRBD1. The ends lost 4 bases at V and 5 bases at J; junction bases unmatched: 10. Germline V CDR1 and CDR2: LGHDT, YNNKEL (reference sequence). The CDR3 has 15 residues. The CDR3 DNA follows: TGTGCCAGCAGCCGACTCCGGGACAGCAAATATGGCTACACCTTC. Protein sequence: CASSRLRDSKYGYTF.

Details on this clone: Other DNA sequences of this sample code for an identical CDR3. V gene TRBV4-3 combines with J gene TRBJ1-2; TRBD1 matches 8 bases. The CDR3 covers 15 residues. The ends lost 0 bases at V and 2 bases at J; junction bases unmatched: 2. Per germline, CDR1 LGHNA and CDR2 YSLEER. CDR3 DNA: TGCGCCAGCAGCCAAGATAGGGACAGGAACTATGGCTACACCTTC. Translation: CASSQDRDRNYGYTF.

The CDR3 DNA reads TGTGCCAGCTCACCACTATCCCCCGACTTGGCGGGGAAAGAGACCCAGTACTTC. It encodes CASSPLSPDLAGKETQYF. J is TRBJ2-5 and V is TRBV18; tentative D call: TRBD2 (6 bases). Germline CDR1 is KGHSH and CDR2 is LQKENI. This CDR3 is 18 amino acids long. V was clipped by 1 base and J by 3 bases, with 21 bases between them.

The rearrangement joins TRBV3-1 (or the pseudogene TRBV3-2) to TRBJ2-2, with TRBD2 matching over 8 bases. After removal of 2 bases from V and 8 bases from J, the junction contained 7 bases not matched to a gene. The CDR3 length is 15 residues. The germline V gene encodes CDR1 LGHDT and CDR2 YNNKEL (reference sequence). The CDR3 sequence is CASSQSGGASGELFF. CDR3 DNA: TGTGCCAGCAGCCAATCCGGGGGGGCCTCAGGGGAGCTGTTTTTT.

The CDR3 bases are TGTGCCAGCCTATCGGGAGTTGGCACAGATACGCAGTATTTT. This encodes CASLSGVGTDTQYF. The V and J genes are TRBV7-9 and TRBJ2-3; possible D gene TRBD2, 6 bases. The CDR3 covers 14 residues. Germline V gene lookup returns CDR1 SEHNR and CDR2 FQNEAQ (reference sequence). Trimming left V 8 bases short and J 1 base short, with 13 bases between. Full variable domain (outside the CDR3, taken from reference TRBV7-9 and TRBJ2-3): DTGVSQNPRHKITKRGQNVTFRCDPISEHNRLYWYRQTLGQGPEFLTYFQNEAQLEKSRLLSDRFSAERPKGSFSTLEIQRTEQGDSAMYLCASLSGVGTDTQYFGPGTRLTVL.

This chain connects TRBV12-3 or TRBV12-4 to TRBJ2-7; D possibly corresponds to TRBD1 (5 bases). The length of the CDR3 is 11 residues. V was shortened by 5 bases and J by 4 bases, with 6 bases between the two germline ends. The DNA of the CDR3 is TGTGCCAGCAGTCAGGGTTACGAGCAGTACTTC. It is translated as CASSQGYEQYF.

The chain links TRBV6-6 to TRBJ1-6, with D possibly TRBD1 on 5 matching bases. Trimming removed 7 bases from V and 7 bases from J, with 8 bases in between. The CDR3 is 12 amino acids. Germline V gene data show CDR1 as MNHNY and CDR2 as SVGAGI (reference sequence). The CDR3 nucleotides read TGTGCCAGCATGGAGGGGAATTCACCCCTCCACTTT. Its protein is CASMEGNSPLHF.

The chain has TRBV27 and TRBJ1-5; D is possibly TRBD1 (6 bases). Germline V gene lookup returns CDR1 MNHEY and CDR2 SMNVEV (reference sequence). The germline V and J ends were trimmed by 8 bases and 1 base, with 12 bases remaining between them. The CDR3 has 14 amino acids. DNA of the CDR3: TGTGCCAGCCGCGAAGGACAGAGCAATCAGCCCCAGCATTTT. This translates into CASREGQSNQPQHF.

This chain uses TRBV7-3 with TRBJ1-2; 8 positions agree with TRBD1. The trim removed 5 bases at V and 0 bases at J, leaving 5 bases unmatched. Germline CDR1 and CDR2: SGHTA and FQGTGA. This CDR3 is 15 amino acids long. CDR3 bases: TGTGCCAGCAGCCCGACAGGGGCGCCTAACTATGGCTACACCTTC. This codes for CASSPTGAPNYGYTF.

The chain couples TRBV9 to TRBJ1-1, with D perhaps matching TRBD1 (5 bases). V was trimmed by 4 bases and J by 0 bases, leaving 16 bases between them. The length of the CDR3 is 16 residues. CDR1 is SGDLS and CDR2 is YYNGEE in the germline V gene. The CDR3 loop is CASSLRGGSLNTEAFF. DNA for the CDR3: TGTGCCAGCAGCTTAAGGGGAGGGAGCTTGAACACTGAAGCTTTCTTT.

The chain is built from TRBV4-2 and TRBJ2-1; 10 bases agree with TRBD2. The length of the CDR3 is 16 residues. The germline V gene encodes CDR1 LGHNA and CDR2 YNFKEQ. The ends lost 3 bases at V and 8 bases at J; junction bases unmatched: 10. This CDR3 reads CASSHSIAGGFDEQFF. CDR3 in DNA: TGTGCCAGCAGCCATTCAATAGCGGGGGGTTTCGATGAGCAGTTCTTC.

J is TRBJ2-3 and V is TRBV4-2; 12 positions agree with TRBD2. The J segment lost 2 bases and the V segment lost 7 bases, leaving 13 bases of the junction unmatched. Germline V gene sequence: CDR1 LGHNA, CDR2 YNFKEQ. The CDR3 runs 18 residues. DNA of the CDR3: TGTGCCAGCACCGCCACCGGACTAGCGGGGCCTAACACAGATACGCAGTATTTT. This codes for CASTATGLAGPNTDTQYF.

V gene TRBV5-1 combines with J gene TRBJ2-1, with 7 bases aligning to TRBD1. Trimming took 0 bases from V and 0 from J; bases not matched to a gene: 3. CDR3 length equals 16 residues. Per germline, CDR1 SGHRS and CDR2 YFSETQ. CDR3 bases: TGCGCCAGCAGCTTGGCGGGACAGAGCTCCTACAATGAGCAGTTCTTC. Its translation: CASSLAGQSSYNEQFF. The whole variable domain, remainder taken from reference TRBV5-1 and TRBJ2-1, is KAGVTQTPRYLIKTRGQQVTLSCSPISGHRSVSWYQQTPGQGLQFLFEYFSETQRNKGNFPGRFSGRQFSNSRSEMNVSTLELGDSALYLCASSLAGQSSYNEQFFGPGTRLTVL.

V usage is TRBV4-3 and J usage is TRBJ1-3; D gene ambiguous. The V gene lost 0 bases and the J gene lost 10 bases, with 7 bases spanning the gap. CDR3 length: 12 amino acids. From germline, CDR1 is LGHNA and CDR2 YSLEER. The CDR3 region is CASSQEPGTIYF. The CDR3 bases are TGCGCCAGCAGCCAAGAACCGGGGACCATATATTTT.

The CDR3 is CASNGDSFTDTQYF. As DNA, the CDR3 is TGCGCCAGCAACGGGGACAGCTTCACAGATACGCAGTATTTT. The V and J genes are TRBV5-1 and TRBJ2-3; TRBD1 aligns across 7 bases. The CDR3 runs to 14 residues. Germline V lookup: CDR1 SGHRS, CDR2 YFSETQ. V was pared by 6 bases and J by 2 bases, with 6 bases of the junction left unmatched.

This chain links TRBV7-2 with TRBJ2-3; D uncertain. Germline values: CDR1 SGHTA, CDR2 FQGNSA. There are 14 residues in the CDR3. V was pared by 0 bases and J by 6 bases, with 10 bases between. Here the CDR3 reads CASSLALSGDTQYF. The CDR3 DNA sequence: TGTGCCAGCAGCTTAGCCCTATCCGGGGATACGCAGTATTTT.

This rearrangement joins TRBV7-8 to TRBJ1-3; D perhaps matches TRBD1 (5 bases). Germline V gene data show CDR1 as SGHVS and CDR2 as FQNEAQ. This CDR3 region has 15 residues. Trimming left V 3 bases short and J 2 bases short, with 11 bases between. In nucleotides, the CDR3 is TGTGCCAGCAGCTTGGACAAAGGCACTGGAAACACCATATATTTT. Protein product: CASSLDKGTGNTIYF.

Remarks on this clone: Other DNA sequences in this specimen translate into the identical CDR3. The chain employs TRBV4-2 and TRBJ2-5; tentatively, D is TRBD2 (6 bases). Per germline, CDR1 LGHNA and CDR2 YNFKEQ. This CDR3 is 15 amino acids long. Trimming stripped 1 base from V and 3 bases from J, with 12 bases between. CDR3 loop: CASSQGAGGEETQYF. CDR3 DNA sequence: TGTGCCAGCAGCCAAGGAGCGGGCGGAGAAGAGACCCAGTACTTC.